This TCR beta chain was obtained from a study of T-cell reconstitution after alpha-beta-depleted transplantation in children (dated by TCRdb to 2016 to 2017). Background on the whole study: Using TCR repertoire profiling, the study quantitatively followed how T-cell immune reconstitution unfolded in children after TCRalphabeta/CD19-depleted allogeneic hematopoietic cell transplantation.

Library preparation used PCR. TCRdb names Illumina HiSeq 2500 as the instrument used. Molecular barcoding was employed in the preparation of TCR libraries, with unique molecular identifiers being used to normalize TCRbeta repertoire quantification. TCRdb itself trimmed the public reads at Q25 with fastp, ran MiXCR and retained productive beta chains. Under each unique CDR3 protein, matching rows form one entry showing the most common genes and DNA. This sample has 640,000 or so distinct CDR3 sequences in its table, and roughly 15% of those were observed once. The ten largest account for approximately 1% of the sample. CDR1 and CDR2 are drawn from the germline V gene (reference sequence): DFQATT, SNEGSKA. V loses 3 bases of germline sequence and J loses 1 base, and the interval between the two ends is 19 bases. The CDR3 measures 16 amino acids from cysteine to valine. Only CDR3 DNA remains: 48 bases, in frame from the first base.

As to this clonotype: Its antigen remains undetermined. Base-call qualities are not available, and no considerably larger clone is one nucleotide away.

The source is a human donor who donated a stem cell graft to a child with acute myeloid leukemia. Sequences were derived from PBMCs from the stem cell graft donor, sampled from the stem cell graft. The sequence is built from TRBV20-1 and TRBJ2-7; the D gene could be either TRBD1 or TRBD2, each agreeing at 5 bases. Here the CDR3 is given as CSARDRDPKGSYEQYV. The nucleotides are TGCAGTGCTAGGGACCGGGACCCAAAAGGGTCCTACGAGCAGTACGTC.